The rows below give T cell receptor beta chains drawn from one sample of a study of T-cell memory formation after mild COVID-19. TCRdb re-derived calls from the 5' RACE reads in MiXCR, one entry per CDR3 protein. The sample includes 400,000 to 450,000 distinct CDR3 sequences, about 20% of them seen just once. Sequencing input: PBMCs or a T cell subset sorted from them (not recorded which). Receptors originate from a man aged 18 to 29 who had mild COVID-19 (a few samples of this study predate the infection). Cell type and time point are not known. CDR3s include the opening cysteine and the closing phenylalanine or tryptophan. The order of the fields is D gene, V gene, J gene, clone size, CDR3 DNA, CDR3 protein. The D gene is left open where the match is weak. Expanded clones get a size class; other rows say once, few or many, or leave the size out.

>-|TRBV6-5|TRBJ2-7|-
TGTGCCAGCAGGTGGGGCGTCGAGCAGTACTTC
CASRWGVEQYF
>-|TRBV5-6|TRBJ2-5|-
TGTGCCAGCAGCTACGAGGTCGGAGAGACCCAGTACTTC
CASSYEVGETQYF
>-|TRBV12-3/TRBV12-4|TRBJ1-4|few
TGTGCCAGCAGTTTTTTTGTCAGGGTGGGAAAACTGTTTTTT
CASSFFVRVGKLFF
>TRBD1|TRBV3-1|TRBJ1-4|-
TGTGCCAGCAGAGGGACAGGGGGAGATGAAAAACTGTTTTTT
CASRGTGGDEKLFF
>-|TRBV14|TRBJ1-1|few
TGTGCCAGCAGCCAGATCCACACTGAAGCTTTCTTT
CASSQIHTEAFF
>-|TRBV7-2|TRBJ1-5|few
TGTGCCAGCAGCTTAACCTCAGGGCGGGTGCAGCCCCAGCATTTT
CASSLTSGRVQPQHF
>-|TRBV12-3/TRBV12-4|TRBJ2-2|many
TGTGCCACGCGTAGCTGGGGGAACACCGGGGAGCTGTTTTTT
CATRSWGNTGELFF
>-|TRBV4-3|TRBJ2-2|-
TGCGCCAGCAGCCAAGATCCGGGGGACGCCGGGGAGCTGTTTTTT
CASSQDPGDAGELFF
>TRBD1|TRBV7-2|TRBJ1-2|few
TGTGCCAGCAGCGGAACGACAGGGAACTATGGCTACACCTTC
CASSGTTGNYGYTF
>-|TRBV27|TRBJ2-7|few
TGTGCCAGCAGTTGGGGTTTGGGTTACGAGCAGTACTTC
CASSWGLGYEQYF
>-|TRBV11-3|TRBJ2-2|-
TGTGCCAGCAGGCCTTACACCGGGGAGCTGTTTTTT
CASRPYTGELFF
>TRBD2|TRBV4-3|TRBJ2-3|few
TGCGCCAGCAGCCAAGAATGGCTAGCGGGGGGGAGTGGCTTGGCAGATACGCAGTATTTT
CASSQEWLAGGSGLADTQYF
>TRBD2|TRBV5-4|TRBJ2-5|-
TGTGCCAGCAGCTTGGCTACTAGCGGGGCAGAGACCCAGTACTTC
CASSLATSGAETQYF
>TRBD1|TRBV14|TRBJ2-1|-
TGTGCCAGCAGCCTCATGGACAGGTTACAATCCCAGTTCTTC
CASSLMDRLQSQFF
>-|TRBV5-6|TRBJ2-4|many
TGTGCCAGCAGCTTGGCAGGGTGGAAAAACATTCAGTACTTC
CASSLAGWKNIQYF
>TRBD1|TRBV5-1|TRBJ2-7|few
TGCGCCAGCAGCTCCGGGACAGGGAACTACGAGCAGTACTTC
CASSSGTGNYEQYF
>TRBD1|TRBV7-9|TRBJ1-5|few
TGTGCCAGCAGCGGGACAGGCCAAGGTTGGCCCCAGCATTTT
CASSGTGQGWPQHF
>-|TRBV7-8|TRBJ2-2|many
TGTGCCAGCACCGACGACAGATCGAACACCGGGGAGCTGTTTTTT
CASTDDRSNTGELFF
>TRBD1|TRBV7-8|TRBJ1-3|few
TGTGCCAGCAGCTCACCAAGGACAGGGTTGGGAAACACCATATATTTT
CASSSPRTGLGNTIYF
>-|TRBV5-1|TRBJ2-5|-
TGCGCCAGCAGCCCCGGAACTAGCACGGAGACCCAGTACTTC
CASSPGTSTETQYF
>TRBD2|TRBV7-8|TRBJ2-5|many
TGTGCCAGCAGCTCCCGACTAGCGGGGGGACAAGAGACCCAGTACTTC
CASSSRLAGGQETQYF
>TRBD1|TRBV20-1|TRBJ1-4|-
TGCAGTGCAGACAGGGCGAATGAAAAACTGTTTTTT
CSADRANEKLFF
>-|TRBV3-1|TRBJ1-2|-
TGTGCCAGCAGCCGCTCGACAGGCCGCCATGGCTACACCTTC
CASSRSTGRHGYTF
>TRBD1|TRBV20-1|TRBJ2-2|-
TGCAGTGCTGACAGGGTCACCGGGGAGCTGTTTTTT
CSADRVTGELFF
>-|TRBV20-1|TRBJ2-3|few
TGCAGTGCTCCCTCAGTAGCGGGCACAGATACGCAGTATTTT
CSAPSVAGTDTQYF
>-|TRBV5-5|TRBJ1-1|-
TGTGCCAGCAGCTTGGGGGTAGACACTGAAGCTTTCTTT
CASSLGVDTEAFF
>-|TRBV3-1|TRBJ1-4|few
TGTGCCAGCAGCTATATCACGTCAGGGGAAAAACTGTTTTTT
CASSYITSGEKLFF
>-|TRBV2|TRBJ1-5|few
TGTGCCAGCAGTGAAGAGCGGAGTAGCAATCAGCCCCAGCATTTT
CASSEERSSNQPQHF
>-|TRBV5-5|TRBJ1-4|-
TGTGCCAGCAGCTTCCCAACAACTAATGAAAAACTGTTTTTT
CASSFPTTNEKLFF
>TRBD1|TRBV6-4|TRBJ2-7|-
TGTGCCAGCAGTGAGGACAGGGAGGTTGGCGAGCAGTACTTC
CASSEDREVGEQYF
>-|TRBV12-3/TRBV12-4|TRBJ1-4|-
TGTGCCAGCAGCCGAACCGGGAGATCACTGTTTTTT
CASSRTGRSLFF
>-|TRBV7-2|TRBJ1-6|-
TGTGCCAGCAGCTTCACCCCGGGGACCTATAATTCACCCCTCCACTTT
CASSFTPGTYNSPLHF
>TRBD2|TRBV5-1|TRBJ2-1|-
TGCGCCAGCAGCTCTAGCGGGGGGGCCTATGATGAGCAGTTCTTC
CASSSSGGAYDEQFF
>TRBD2|TRBV4-1|TRBJ2-7|-
TGCGCCAGCAGCCCCTGGACTAGCGGGCTACCCTACGAGCAGTACTTC
CASSPWTSGLPYEQYF
>TRBD2|TRBV9|TRBJ2-1|-
TGTGCCAGCAGCGTTGGGAGCGGGGGGGCCATGAATGAGCAGTTCTTC
CASSVGSGGAMNEQFF
>-|TRBV9|TRBJ2-3|few
TGTGCCAGCAGCGTAGGTATGGGGTCAGATACGCAGTATTTT
CASSVGMGSDTQYF
>-|TRBV7-9|TRBJ1-1|few
TGTGCCAGCAGCTTCGACAGGTTACTCACTAGGCCGGCGGGAGCTTTCTTT
CASSFDRLLTRPAGAFF
>TRBD2|TRBV7-2|TRBJ2-5|-
TGTGCCAGCAGCTTAGAGACTAGCGGGGGGGCGGAGACCCAGTACTTC
CASSLETSGGAETQYF
>-|TRBV19|TRBJ1-5|-
TGTGCCAGTTCCTGGGAGCTGGCGCGCTATCAGCCCCAGCATTTT
CASSWELARYQPQHF
>-|TRBV6-5|TRBJ1-6|once
TGTGCCAGCAGTACCCGGGGGTCACCCCTCCACTTT
CASSTRGSPLHF
>TRBD2|TRBV9|TRBJ2-3|few
TGTGCCAGCAGCGTTTCCTCTAGCGGGGGAAGCACAGATACGCAGTATTTT
CASSVSSSGGSTDTQYF
>-|TRBV5-4|TRBJ2-6|-
TGTGCCAGCAGACCCCCCCTCTCTGGGGCCAACGTCCTGACTTTC
CASRPPLSGANVLTF
>-|TRBV5-6|TRBJ1-2|-
TGTGCCAGCGGCAGTCCCCTTGGGTACACCTTC
CASGSPLGYTF
>-|TRBV9|TRBJ1-2|many
TGTGCCAGCAGCGTAGCAGAAGCAGGCTGGAATGGCTACACCTTC
CASSVAEAGWNGYTF
>-|TRBV7-2|TRBJ2-5|few
TGTGCCAGCAGCTCACGTAGGGATGGGGAGACCCAGTACTTC
CASSSRRDGETQYF
>-|TRBV6-6|TRBJ1-1|few
TGTGCCAGCAGTTATAGCGCCCTTCTAGCTGAAGCTTTCTTT
CASSYSALLAEAFF
>-|TRBV2|TRBJ2-5|few
TGTGCCAGCAGCTTTAGACAGATTCAAGAGACCCAGTACTTC
CASSFRQIQETQYF
>-|TRBV10-3|TRBJ2-7|-
TGTGCCATCAGTGCCCAGGGAAGTACCTACGAGCAGTACTTC
CAISAQGSTYEQYF
>-|TRBV20-1|TRBJ2-1|-
TGCAGTGCGTACCTCGGGGCCTCCTACAATGAGCAGTTCTTC
CSAYLGASYNEQFF